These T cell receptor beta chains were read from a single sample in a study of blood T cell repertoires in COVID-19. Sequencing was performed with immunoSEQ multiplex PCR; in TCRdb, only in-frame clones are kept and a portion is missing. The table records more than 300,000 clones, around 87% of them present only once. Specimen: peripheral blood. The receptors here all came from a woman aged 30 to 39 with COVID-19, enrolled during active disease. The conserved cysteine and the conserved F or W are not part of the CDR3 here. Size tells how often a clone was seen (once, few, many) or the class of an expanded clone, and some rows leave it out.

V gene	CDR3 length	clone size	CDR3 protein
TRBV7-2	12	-	ASSLARVLAVQY
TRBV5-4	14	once	ASSFSDGLPNEKLF
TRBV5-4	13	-	ASSPKQGVDGEQY
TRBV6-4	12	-	ASSDSDSKDPQY
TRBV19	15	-	ASSYAGAIISTDTQY
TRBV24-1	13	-	ATSVTDSSTDTQY
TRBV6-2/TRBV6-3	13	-	ASSAFSGSHNEQF
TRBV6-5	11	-	ASSSYGANVLT
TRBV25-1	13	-	ASSVKGLSYNEQF
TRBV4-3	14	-	ASSQAPGQNTGELF
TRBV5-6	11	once	ASSLVVRSEAF
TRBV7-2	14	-	ASSSQGSVGNEKLF
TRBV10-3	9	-	AIVGGTEAF
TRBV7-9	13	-	ASSPGTWGNQPQH
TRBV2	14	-	ASTGQGGFGNQPQH
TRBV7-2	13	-	ASSPNGGHQETQY
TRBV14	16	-	ASSQGLWTGGFDSPLH
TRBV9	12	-	ASSVGNRNTEAF
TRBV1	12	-	TSSQGAKFYEQY
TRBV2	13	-	ASSPGYSNTGELF
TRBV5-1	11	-	ASSLAGSYEQY
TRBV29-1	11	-	SVTGSGANVLT
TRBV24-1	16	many	ATSGLTSGRENTGELF
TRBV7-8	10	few	ASSPSTDTQY
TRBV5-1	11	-	ASKGQESGELF
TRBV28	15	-	ASSLGFTGHLLTEAF
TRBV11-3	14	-	ASSLTLSGPYNEQF
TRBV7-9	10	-	ASSSDGDTQY
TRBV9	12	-	ASSLGRSQETQY
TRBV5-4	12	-	ASSLDSFTDTQY
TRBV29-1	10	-	SVEDSEYEQY
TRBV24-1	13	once	ATSDPGQGKYEQY
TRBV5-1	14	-	ASSLGLAGKNNEQF
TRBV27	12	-	ASSFWGSSYGYT
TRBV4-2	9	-	ASSTGQGQS
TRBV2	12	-	ASSAGTGWSPLH
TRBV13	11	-	ASSTTGGYEQF
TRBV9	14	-	ASSAEALTGVEKLF
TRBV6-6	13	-	ASTVAGAMGETQY
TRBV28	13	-	ASSPLAGAYNEQF
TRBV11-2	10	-	ASSLESGEAF
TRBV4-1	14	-	ASSQDGGGQGGTLY
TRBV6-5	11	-	ASASGDRNEQF